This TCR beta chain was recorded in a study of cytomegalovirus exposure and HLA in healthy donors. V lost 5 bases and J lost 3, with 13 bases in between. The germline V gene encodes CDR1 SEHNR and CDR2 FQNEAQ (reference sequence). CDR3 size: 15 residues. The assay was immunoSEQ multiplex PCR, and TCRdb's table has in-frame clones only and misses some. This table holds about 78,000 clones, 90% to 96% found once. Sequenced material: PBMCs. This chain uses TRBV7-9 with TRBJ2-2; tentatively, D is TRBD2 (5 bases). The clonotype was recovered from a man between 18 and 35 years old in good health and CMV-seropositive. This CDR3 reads CASSPVGSDTGELFF. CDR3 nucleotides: TGTGCCAGCAGCCCGGTAGGGAGTGACACCGGGGAGCTGTTTTTT.